The source of this TCR beta chain is a study of CD8+ T cells in alopecia areata. General study points: Many expanded lesional clones persisted during tofacitinib (in both scalp and blood). Tofacitinib delivered significant drops in scalp clonality and in expanded CD8+ clones among the top 100. Normal skin contains resident alphabeta T cells, and these are also sequenced in scalp samples.

Only a few counts were recorded for this clone. Its cognate antigen is unknown. cDNA prepared by RNA extraction and subsequent reverse transcription served as the template for sequencing. This table comes from immunoSEQ multiplex PCR, and its TCRdb copy is limited to in-frame clones, with some not included. The sample shows about 3,900 clones, approximately 66% of them seen only once. Treatment indicated: oral pan-JAK inhibitor, 5-10 mg twice daily. Patients with alopecia areata provided lesional scalp punch biopsies as well as peripheral blood. The TCR was taken from a human donor with alopecia areata. Sequences were derived from skin, sampled at week 24, from a patient treated with tofacitinib.

DNA of the CDR3: TGTGCCAGCAGCTTCCCCGAGGGGTCTGGGGCCAACGTCCTGACTTTC. It encodes CASSFPEGSGANVLTF. V is TRBV7-3 and J is TRBJ2-6, with D possibly being TRBD1 or TRBD2 (5 bases each). CDR3 length equals 16 residues. V shed 3 bases and J shed 1 base, with 10 bases lying between them. In germline, CDR1 is SGHTA, CDR2 FQGTGA.